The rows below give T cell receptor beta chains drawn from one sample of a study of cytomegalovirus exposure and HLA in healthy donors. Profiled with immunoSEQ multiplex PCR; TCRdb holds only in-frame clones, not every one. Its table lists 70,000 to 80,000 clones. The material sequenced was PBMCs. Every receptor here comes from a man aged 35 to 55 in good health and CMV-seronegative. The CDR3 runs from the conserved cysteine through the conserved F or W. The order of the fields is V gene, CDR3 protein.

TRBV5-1,CASSPGLAGTQETQYF
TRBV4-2,CASSQDYVLGQPQHF
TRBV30,CAWSMTENTEAFF
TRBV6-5,CASRTTGGPDTQYF
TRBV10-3,CAISESVDQPQHF
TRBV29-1,CSVLGLAYEQYF
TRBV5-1,CASSLFFLGGGLTGNEQFF
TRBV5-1,CASSPGTSGIYNEQFF
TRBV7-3,CASSLTGLGANSYNSPLHF
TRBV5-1,CASSLGSGDLYEQYF
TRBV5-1,CASSRIASGGVNEQFF
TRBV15,CATSTRHITSYEQYF
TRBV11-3,CASSPSGGADDTQYF
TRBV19,CASSTGTGAFTDTQYF
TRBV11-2,CASSWGRDRVFF
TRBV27,CASRLQGDHNYGYTF
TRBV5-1,CASSLSPEAYEQYF
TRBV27,CASSRTEMNTEAFF
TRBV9,CASSVHRGTEAFF
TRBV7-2,CASSPRQGMAGYTF
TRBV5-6,CASSLGRGQPQHF
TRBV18,CASSPLTSQGTYNEQFF
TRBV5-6,CASSLTSYGYTF
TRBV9,CASTGRGGHNEQFF
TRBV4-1,CASSQQVVGGYEQYF
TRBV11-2,CASSPIAGGITDTQYF